The present T cell receptor (beta chain) was sequenced within a study of blood T cell repertoires in COVID-19. Authors' processing steps: For nucleated cells, counts were estimated from reference gene primer amplification. Profiling relied on immunoSEQ multiplex PCR, and the TCRdb table lists in-frame clones only, not all of them. The V and J calls and the clone size are those of that table, but D and trimming were determined from the DNA. The sample includes about 350,000 clones, more than 70% of them seen just once. The sequenced sample consisted of PBMCs or T cells enriched from blood (not recorded which). This clonotype originated in a woman aged 30 to 39 who had been exposed to COVID-19.

CDR3 in DNA: TGTGCCAGCAGTTACGGCGGCTCTAACTATGGCTACACCTTC. This sequence encodes CASSYGGSNYGYTF. J is TRBJ1-2 and V is TRBV28; D call uncertain. V was shortened by 4 bases and J by 0 bases, with 9 bases between the two germline ends. From germline, CDR1 is MDHEN and CDR2 SYDVKM. The CDR3 length is 14 residues.